Sequencing of this T cell receptor (beta chain) was carried out in a study of cytomegalovirus exposure and HLA in healthy donors. Overall study findings and caveats: Presence/absence analyses treated sequencing depth as roughly uniform across donors. About 150 TCR beta chains were listed as cytomegalovirus-associated.

Primers: 60 Vbeta forward and 13 Jbeta reverse. This table comes from immunoSEQ multiplex PCR, and its TCRdb copy is limited to in-frame clones, with some not included. The sample has 100,000 to 150,000 clones, 78% seen once. Germline CDR1 is KGHSH and CDR2 is LQKENI. Deletions cut 2 bases from V and 7 bases from J, with 12 bases between. The CDR3 has 14 residues. Comments on this clone: Its antigen is still unknown.

This clonotype was sampled from a young man in good health and CMV-seropositive. The sequencing input was PBMCs. This chain joins TRBV18 and TRBJ1-5, with a possible D match to TRBD1 (5 bases). CDR3 amino acids: CASSPEGQGQPQHF. As DNA, the CDR3 is TGTGCCAGCTCACCAGAAGGACAAGGGCAGCCCCAGCATTTT. The complete variable domain, with remaining parts taken from reference TRBV18 and TRBJ1-5, reads NAGVMQNPRHLVRRRGQEARLRCSPMKGHSHVYWYRQLPEEGLKFMVYLQKENIIDESGMPKERFSAEFPKEGPSILRIQQVVRGDSAAYFCASSPEGQGQPQHFGDGTRLSIL.